Below are 21 T cell receptor beta chains sequenced from a single sample in a study of blood T cell repertoires in COVID-19. Method: immunoSEQ multiplex PCR; TCRdb's copy keeps in-frame clones and lacks some. Of under 350,000 clones detected, approximately 86% appear once; the ten largest clones hold 4% to 5.5%. Sequencing was carried out using PBMCs or T cells enriched from blood (not recorded which). The receptors come from a woman aged 40 to 50 with acute COVID-19.

A few counts support this clone. V gene TRBV19 combines with J gene TRBJ1-5; D gene ambiguous. V was clipped by 8 bases and J by 2 bases, with 10 bases between them. Germline assignment: CDR1 LNHDA and CDR2 SQIVND (reference sequence). This CDR3 spans 13 amino acids. The CDR3: CASLGEGNQPQHF. Here the CDR3 DNA reads TGTGCCAGTCTCGGGGAGGGCAATCAGCCCCAGCATTTT.

V usage is TRBV5-4 and J usage is TRBJ1-2; 7 bases fit TRBD1. This CDR3 contains 14 residues. In germline, CDR1 is SGHNT, CDR2 YYREEE (reference sequence). V lost 1 base, J lost 8 bases, and 8 bases stayed unmatched. The CDR3 DNA is TGTGCCAGCAGCTTGAGGGGGCGAAGTAACGGCTACACCTTC. Its protein is CASSLRGRSNGYTF.

This clone was detected a few times. This chain connects TRBV3-1 (or the pseudogene TRBV3-2) to TRBJ2-2, with 10 positions matching TRBD2. V trimming: 2 bases; J trimming: 6 bases; junction bases outside the gene matches: 0. Germline lookup yields CDR1 LGHDT and CDR2 YNNKEL (reference sequence). The CDR3 sequence is 14 residues long. CDR3 DNA: TGTGCCAGCAGCCAAACTAGCGGGGCCGGGGAGCTGTTTTTT. It translates to CASSQTSGAGELFF.

The rearrangement links TRBV10-2 to TRBJ1-5, with 8 bases lining up with TRBD1. The CDR3 is 15 amino acids. Germline CDR1 WSHSY, CDR2 SAAADI. V gave up 8 bases and J gave up 4 bases; unmatched junction bases: 10. In nucleotides, the CDR3 is TGCGCCAGCGCCCGGGACAGGTTCTTAAATCAGCCCCAGCATTTT. Its protein product is CASARDRFLNQPQHF.

V and J are TRBV7-9 and TRBJ1-2, with a possible D match to TRBD1 (6 bases). V gave up 3 bases and J gave up 2 bases, with 25 bases separating them. Germline CDR1 SEHNR, CDR2 FQNEAQ (reference sequence). This CDR3 is built from 19 residues. The CDR3 sequence: CASSFFFATPLRGNYGYTF. The CDR3 DNA sequence: TGTGCCAGCAGCTTCTTTTTCGCAACCCCCCTCAGGGGAAACTATGGCTACACCTTC.

CDR3 in amino acids: CASWTGGGNTEAFF. DNA for the CDR3: TGTGCCAGCTGGACAGGAGGGGGGAACACTGAAGCTTTCTTT. This chain joins TRBV28 and TRBJ1-1; 7 nucleotides match TRBD1. V dropped 8 bases and J dropped 1; count of bases not matched to a gene: 7. Germline CDR1 is MDHEN and CDR2 is SYDVKM. This CDR3 comprises 14 residues.

This rearrangement joins TRBV19 to TRBJ1-5; TRBD1 agrees at 9 bases. This CDR3 region has 13 residues. Germline V lookup: CDR1 LNHDA, CDR2 SQIVND (reference sequence). V dropped 10 bases and J dropped 4; count of bases not matched to a gene: 5. The CDR3 spells CATFDRGNQPQHF. CDR3 sequence (DNA): TGTGCCACCTTCGACAGGGGGAATCAGCCCCAGCATTTT.

The chain has TRBV7-2 and TRBJ1-6; the D gene is possibly TRBD1 (6 bases). V was pared by 5 bases and J by 4 bases, with 9 bases between. CDR1 and CDR2 (germline): SGHTA, FQGNSA. The CDR3 runs 14 residues. The CDR3 DNA follows: TGTGCCAGCAGCCCTACAGGGTATAATTCACCCCTCCACTTT. Translation: CASSPTGYNSPLHF.

V is TRBV28 and J is TRBJ1-2; 9 bases fit TRBD1. The V gene's germline CDR1 is MDHEN and CDR2 SYDVKM. The V segment lost 3 bases and the J segment 4 bases; nucleotides outside the gene matches: 6. This CDR3 is built from 15 residues. The CDR3 region has the DNA TGTGCCAGCAGTTTCTTGGGGACAGGGACCTATGGCTACACCTTC. Translated: CASSFLGTGTYGYTF.

The CDR3 DNA follows: TGTGCCAGCAGCTTAAGGAGCGAATCGGGAACTGAAGCTTTCTTT. Protein product: CASSLRSESGTEAFF. This chain links TRBV7-8 with TRBJ1-1, with D unclear. The CDR3 is 15 residues long. The V end was cut by 2 bases, the J end by 5 bases, with 15 bases between. The germline CDR1 and CDR2 sequences are SGHVS and FQNEAQ.

J is TRBJ1-5 and V is TRBV6-5; TRBD1 matches at 8 bases. The J segment lost 1 base and the V segment lost 6 bases, leaving 2 bases of the junction unmatched. Germline V lookup: CDR1 MNHEY, CDR2 SVGAGI. The CDR3 runs 14 residues. As DNA, the CDR3 is TGTGCCAGCAGCCGGACAGGGAGCAATCAGCCCCAGCATTTT. It specifies CASSRTGSNQPQHF.

This clone is a singleton in its sample. The chain links TRBV9 to TRBJ1-2, with a tentative D call TRBD1 (6 bases). The CDR3 totals 14 residues. V was shortened by 0 bases and J by 4 bases, with 10 bases between the two germline ends. CDR1 and CDR2 from the germline V gene are SGDLS and YYNGEE. CDR3 bases: TGTGCCAGCAGCGTAGACCCGACAGGCTATGGCTACACCTTC. This translates into CASSVDPTGYGYTF.

The V call is TRBV7-8, the J call TRBJ2-7; 7 nucleotides line up with TRBD2. This CDR3 spans 15 amino acids. Unmatched junction bases numbered 11, after V lost 5 bases and J lost 4 bases. Germline V gives CDR1 SGHVS, CDR2 FQNEAQ. This chain's CDR3 is CASSPRSAGPYEQYF. The CDR3 coding sequence is TGTGCCAGCAGCCCCCGATCAGCGGGGCCGTACGAGCAGTACTTC.

This chain connects TRBV11-2 to TRBJ2-3; TRBD2 aligns across 12 bases. V was clipped by 3 bases and J by 4 bases; unmatched bases: 8. The V gene's germline CDR1 is SGHAT and CDR2 FQNNGV. The CDR3 contains 17 residues. The CDR3 nucleotides read TGTGCCAGCAGCTTCCAACTAGCGGGAGGCCCCCCAGATACGCAGTATTTT. Protein: CASSFQLAGGPPDTQYF.

This chain links TRBV25-1 with TRBJ1-3; no definite D call. Trimming removed 5 bases at V and 5 bases at J, with 4 bases between. The CDR3 has 11 residues. The germline CDR1 and CDR2 sequences are MGHDK and SYGVNS. CDR3 nucleotide sequence: TGTGCCAGCAGTTGGCGAAACACCATATATTTT. Translation: CASSWRNTIYF.

The chain joins TRBV7-2 to TRBJ2-7; 14 bases match TRBD2. V trimming: 5 bases; J trimming: 0 bases; junction bases outside the gene matches: 3. This CDR3 has 16 residues. Germline values: CDR1 SGHTA, CDR2 FQGNSA. The CDR3 loop is CASSRGLAGVSYEQYF. Written as DNA, the CDR3 is TGTGCCAGCAGCCGGGGACTAGCGGGAGTCTCCTACGAGCAGTACTTC.

The chain employs TRBV2 and TRBJ1-2; 8 bases agree with TRBD1. The germline V gene encodes CDR1 SNHLY and CDR2 FYNNEI. V was clipped by 8 bases and J by 3 bases; unmatched bases: 5. The CDR3 contains 13 residues. CDR3 residues: CASFSDRDYGYTF. CDR3 DNA: TGTGCCAGCTTCTCGGACAGGGACTATGGCTACACCTTC.

The rearrangement joins TRBV3-1 (or the pseudogene TRBV3-2) to TRBJ2-2; 7 positions agree with TRBD2. The CDR3 totals 16 residues. V trimming: 3 bases; J trimming: 6 bases; junction bases outside the gene matches: 10. CDR1 is LGHDT, CDR2 YNNKEL, per germline (reference sequence). This chain's CDR3 is CASSHGGSTVAGELFF. The CDR3 region has the DNA TGTGCCAGCAGCCATGGCGGGAGCACGGTTGCCGGGGAGCTGTTTTTT.

The rearrangement joins TRBV4-3 to TRBJ1-4; no reliable D call. This CDR3 contains 15 residues. CDR1 LGHNA and CDR2 YSLEER come from the germline V gene. Trimming took off 1 base at V and 7 bases at J, with 13 bases between the two ends. The CDR3 region is CASSQAFLSIEKLFF. The CDR3 nucleotides are TGCGCCAGCAGCCAAGCCTTCCTCTCTATTGAAAAACTGTTTTTT.

The chain is built from TRBV11-2 and TRBJ2-7; 7 nucleotides line up with TRBD2. CDR3 length equals 16 residues. CDR1 and CDR2 (germline): SGHAT, FQNNGV. The trim removed 5 bases at V and 6 bases at J, leaving 16 bases unmatched. In DNA form, the CDR3 reads TGTGCCAGCAGCGATCCTCGACGGGGGAGGGCCACCGAGCAGTACTTC. Translated, it gives CASSDPRRGRATEQYF.

The rearrangement uses TRBV27 and TRBJ1-6, with D unclear. The CDR3 has 15 amino acids. Per the germline V gene, CDR1 is MNHEY and CDR2 is SMNVEV (reference sequence). V dropped 2 bases and J dropped 6 bases, with 11 bases sitting between them. The CDR3, as DNA: TGTGCCAGCAGTTTAAGTGACACGACTAATTCACCCCTCCACTTT. As protein: CASSLSDTTNSPLHF.